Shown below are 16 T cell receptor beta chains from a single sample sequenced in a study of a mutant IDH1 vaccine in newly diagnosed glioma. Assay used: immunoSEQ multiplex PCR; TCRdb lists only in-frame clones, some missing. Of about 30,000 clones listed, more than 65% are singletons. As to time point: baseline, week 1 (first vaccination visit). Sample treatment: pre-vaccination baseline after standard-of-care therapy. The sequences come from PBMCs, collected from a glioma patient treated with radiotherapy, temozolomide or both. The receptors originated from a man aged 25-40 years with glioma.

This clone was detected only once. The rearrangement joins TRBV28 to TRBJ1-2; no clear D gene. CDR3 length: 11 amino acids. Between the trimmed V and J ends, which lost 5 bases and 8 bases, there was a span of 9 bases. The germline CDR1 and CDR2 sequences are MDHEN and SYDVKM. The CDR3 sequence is CASSPHAGYTF. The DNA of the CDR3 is TGTGCCAGCAGTCCGCACGCGGGCTACACCTTC.

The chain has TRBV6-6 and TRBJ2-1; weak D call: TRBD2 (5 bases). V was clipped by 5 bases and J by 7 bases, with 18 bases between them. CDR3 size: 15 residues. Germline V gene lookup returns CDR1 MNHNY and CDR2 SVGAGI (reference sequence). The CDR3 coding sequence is TGTGCCAGCAGTGGCAACAGCCTTTGGAGGAATGAGCAGTTCTTC. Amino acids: CASSGNSLWRNEQFF.

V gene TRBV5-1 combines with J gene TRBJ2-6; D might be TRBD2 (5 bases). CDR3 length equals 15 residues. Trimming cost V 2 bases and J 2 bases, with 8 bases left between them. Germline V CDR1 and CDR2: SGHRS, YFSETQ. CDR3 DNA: TGCGCCAGCAGCTTCTCTAGCCCTGGGGCCAACGTCCTGACTTTC. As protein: CASSFSSPGANVLTF. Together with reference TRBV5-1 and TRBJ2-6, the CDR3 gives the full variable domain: KAGVTQTPRYLIKTRGQQVTLSCSPISGHRSVSWYQQTPGQGLQFLFEYFSETQRNKGNFPGRFSGRQFSNSRSEMNVSTLELGDSALYLCASSFSSPGANVLTFGAGSRLTVL.

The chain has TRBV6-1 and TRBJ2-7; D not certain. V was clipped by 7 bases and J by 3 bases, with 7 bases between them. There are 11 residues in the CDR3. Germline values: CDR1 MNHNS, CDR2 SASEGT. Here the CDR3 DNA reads TGTGCCAGCAATTTCAACTACGAGCAGTACTTC. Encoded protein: CASNFNYEQYF.

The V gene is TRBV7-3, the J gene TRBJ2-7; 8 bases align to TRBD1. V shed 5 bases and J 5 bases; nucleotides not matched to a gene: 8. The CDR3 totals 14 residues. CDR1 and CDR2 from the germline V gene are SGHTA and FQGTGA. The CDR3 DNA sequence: TGTGCCAGCAGCGCCCAGCAGGGGGCCCACGAGCAGTACTTC. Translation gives CASSAQQGAHEQYF.

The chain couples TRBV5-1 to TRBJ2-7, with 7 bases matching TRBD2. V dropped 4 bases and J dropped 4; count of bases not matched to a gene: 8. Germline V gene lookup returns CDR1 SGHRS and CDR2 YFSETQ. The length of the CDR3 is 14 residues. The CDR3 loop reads CASSISGSIYEQYF. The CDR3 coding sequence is TGCGCCAGCAGCATTAGCGGGTCTATTTACGAGCAGTACTTC.

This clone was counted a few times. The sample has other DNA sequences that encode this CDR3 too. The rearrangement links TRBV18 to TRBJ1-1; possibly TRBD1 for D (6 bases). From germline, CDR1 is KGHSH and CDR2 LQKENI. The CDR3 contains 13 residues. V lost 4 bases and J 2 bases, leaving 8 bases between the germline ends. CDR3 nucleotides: TGTGCCAGCTCACAACAGGGAAACACTGAAGCTTTCTTT. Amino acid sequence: CASSQQGNTEAFF.

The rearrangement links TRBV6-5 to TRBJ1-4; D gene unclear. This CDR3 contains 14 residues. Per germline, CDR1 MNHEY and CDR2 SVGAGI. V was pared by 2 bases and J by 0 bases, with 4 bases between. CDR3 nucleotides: TGTGCCAGCAGTTACGGCACAACTAATGAAAAACTGTTTTTT. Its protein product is CASSYGTTNEKLFF.

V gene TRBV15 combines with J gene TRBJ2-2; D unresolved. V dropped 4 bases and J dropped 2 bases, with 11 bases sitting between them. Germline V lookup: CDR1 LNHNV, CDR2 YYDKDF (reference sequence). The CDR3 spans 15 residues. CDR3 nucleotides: TGTGCCACCAGCAAAGACCCAAGAAACACCGGGGAGCTGTTTTTT. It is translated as CATSKDPRNTGELFF.

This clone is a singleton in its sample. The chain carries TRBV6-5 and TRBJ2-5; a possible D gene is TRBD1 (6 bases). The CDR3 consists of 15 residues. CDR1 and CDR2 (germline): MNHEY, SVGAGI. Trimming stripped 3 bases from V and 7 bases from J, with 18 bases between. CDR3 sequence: CASSYSGTIRGTQYF. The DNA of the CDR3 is TGTGCCAGCAGTTATTCCGGGACAATCAGGGGGACCCAGTACTTC.

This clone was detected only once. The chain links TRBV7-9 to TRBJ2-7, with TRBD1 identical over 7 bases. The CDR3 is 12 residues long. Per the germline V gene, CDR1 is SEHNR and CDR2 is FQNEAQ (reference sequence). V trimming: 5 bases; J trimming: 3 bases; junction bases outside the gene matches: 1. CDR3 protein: CASSGTVYEQYF. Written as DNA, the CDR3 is TGTGCCAGCAGCGGGACAGTCTACGAGCAGTACTTC.

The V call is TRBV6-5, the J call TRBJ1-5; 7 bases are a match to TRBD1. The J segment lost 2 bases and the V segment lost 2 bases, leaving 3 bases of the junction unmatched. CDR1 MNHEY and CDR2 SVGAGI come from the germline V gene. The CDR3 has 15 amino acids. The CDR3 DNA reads TGTGCCAGCAGTTACGGCCAGGGGGGCAATCAGCCCCAGCATTTT. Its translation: CASSYGQGGNQPQHF.

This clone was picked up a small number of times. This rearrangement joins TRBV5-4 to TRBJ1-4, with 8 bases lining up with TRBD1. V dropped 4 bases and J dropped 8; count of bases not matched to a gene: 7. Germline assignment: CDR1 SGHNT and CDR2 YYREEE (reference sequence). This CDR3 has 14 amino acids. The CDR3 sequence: CASSIDRGDEKLFF. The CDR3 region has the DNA TGTGCCAGCAGCATAGACAGGGGAGACGAAAAACTGTTTTTT.

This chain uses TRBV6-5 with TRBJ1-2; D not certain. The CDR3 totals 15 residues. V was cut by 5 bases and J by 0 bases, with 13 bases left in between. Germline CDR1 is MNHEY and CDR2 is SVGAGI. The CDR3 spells CASSRTVTANYGYTF. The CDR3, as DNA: TGTGCCAGCAGTCGTACAGTAACCGCTAACTATGGCTACACCTTC.

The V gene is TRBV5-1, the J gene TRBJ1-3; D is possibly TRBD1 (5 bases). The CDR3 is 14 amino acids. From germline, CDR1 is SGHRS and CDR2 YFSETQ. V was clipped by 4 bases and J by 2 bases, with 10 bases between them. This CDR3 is CASSPGGAGNTIYF. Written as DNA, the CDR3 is TGCGCCAGCAGCCCTGGGGGGGCTGGAAACACCATATATTTT.

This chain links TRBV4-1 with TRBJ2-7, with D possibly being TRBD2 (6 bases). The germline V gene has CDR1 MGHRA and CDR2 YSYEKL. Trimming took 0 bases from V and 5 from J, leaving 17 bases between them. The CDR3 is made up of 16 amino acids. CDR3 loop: CASSQEGSGPRDEQYF. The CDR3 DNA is TGCGCCAGCAGCCAAGAAGGTAGCGGACCACGGGACGAGCAGTACTTC.